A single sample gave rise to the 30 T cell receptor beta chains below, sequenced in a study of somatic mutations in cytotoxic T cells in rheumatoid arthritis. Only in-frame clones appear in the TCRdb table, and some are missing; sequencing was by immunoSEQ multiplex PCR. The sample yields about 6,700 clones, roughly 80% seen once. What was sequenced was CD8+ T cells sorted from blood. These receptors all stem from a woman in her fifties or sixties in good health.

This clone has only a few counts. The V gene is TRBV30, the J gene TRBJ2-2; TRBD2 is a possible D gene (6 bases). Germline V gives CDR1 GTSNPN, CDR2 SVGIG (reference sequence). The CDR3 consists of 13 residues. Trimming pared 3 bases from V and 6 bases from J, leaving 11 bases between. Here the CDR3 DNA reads TGTGCCTGGAGCGAGTCGGGGGCCGGGGAGCTGTTTTTT. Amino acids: CAWSESGAGELFF.

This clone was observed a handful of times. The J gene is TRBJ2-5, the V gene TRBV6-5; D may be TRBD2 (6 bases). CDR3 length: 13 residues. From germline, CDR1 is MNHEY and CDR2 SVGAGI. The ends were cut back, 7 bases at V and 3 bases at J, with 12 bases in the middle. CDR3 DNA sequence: TGTGCCAGCACCGGGGGACCCAAAGAGACCCAGTACTTC. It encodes CASTGGPKETQYF.

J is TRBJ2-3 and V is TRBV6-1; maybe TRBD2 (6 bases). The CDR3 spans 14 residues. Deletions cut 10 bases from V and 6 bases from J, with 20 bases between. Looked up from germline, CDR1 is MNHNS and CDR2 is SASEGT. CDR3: CATSPGVSEDTQYF. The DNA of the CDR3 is TGTGCCACTTCTCCGGGAGTAAGTGAGGATACGCAGTATTTT.

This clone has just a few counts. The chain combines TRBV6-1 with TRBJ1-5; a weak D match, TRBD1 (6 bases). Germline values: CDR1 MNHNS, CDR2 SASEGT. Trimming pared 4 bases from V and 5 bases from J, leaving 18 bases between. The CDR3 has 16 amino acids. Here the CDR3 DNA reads TGTGCCAGCAGTGCTACAGGGTCAAGGGGTTATCAGCCCCAGCATTTT. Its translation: CASSATGSRGYQPQHF.

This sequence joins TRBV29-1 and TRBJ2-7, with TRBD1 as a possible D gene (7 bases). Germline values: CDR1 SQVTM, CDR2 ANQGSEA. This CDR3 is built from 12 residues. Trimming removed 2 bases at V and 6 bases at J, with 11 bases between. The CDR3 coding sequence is TGCAGCGTTGAACGACAGGGAGGCGAGCAGTACTTC. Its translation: CSVERQGGEQYF.

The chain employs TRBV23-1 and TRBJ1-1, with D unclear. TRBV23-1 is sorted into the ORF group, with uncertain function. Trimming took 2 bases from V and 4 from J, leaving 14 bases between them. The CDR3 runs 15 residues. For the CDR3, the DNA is TGCGCCAGCAGTCAAGCAGCCCCGAGGGCCACTGAAGCTTTCTTT. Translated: CASSQAAPRATEAFF.

The CDR3 bases are TGTGCCAGCAGTTACTCCAGCGGGCTAACCGGGGAGCTGTTTTTT. Its translation is CASSYSSGLTGELFF. This rearrangement joins TRBV6-5 to TRBJ2-2; the D gene is possibly TRBD2 (6 bases). Trimming took 0 bases from V and 5 from J, leaving 10 bases between them. Germline V gene data show CDR1 as MNHEY and CDR2 as SVGAGI. This CDR3 spans 15 amino acids.

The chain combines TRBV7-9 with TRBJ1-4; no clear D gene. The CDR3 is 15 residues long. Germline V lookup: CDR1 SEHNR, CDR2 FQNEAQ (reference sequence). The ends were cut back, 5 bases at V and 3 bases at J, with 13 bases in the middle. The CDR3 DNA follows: TGTGCCAGCAGCACCTGGGCCTCGTCTAATGAAAAACTGTTTTTT. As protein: CASSTWASSNEKLFF.

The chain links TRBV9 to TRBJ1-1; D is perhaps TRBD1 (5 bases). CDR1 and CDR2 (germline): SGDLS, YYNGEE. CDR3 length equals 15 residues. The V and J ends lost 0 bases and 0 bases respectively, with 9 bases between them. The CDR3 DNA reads TGTGCCAGCAGCGTAGGGACAAACATGAACACTGAAGCTTTCTTT. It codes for CASSVGTNMNTEAFF.

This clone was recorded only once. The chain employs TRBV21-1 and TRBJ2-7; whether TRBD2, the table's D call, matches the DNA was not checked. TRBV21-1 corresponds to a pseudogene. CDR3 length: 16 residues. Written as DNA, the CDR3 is TGTGCCAGCAGTCTCTGCGTAGCTAACGTGTTAGACGAGCAGTACTTC. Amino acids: CASSLCVANVLDEQYF.

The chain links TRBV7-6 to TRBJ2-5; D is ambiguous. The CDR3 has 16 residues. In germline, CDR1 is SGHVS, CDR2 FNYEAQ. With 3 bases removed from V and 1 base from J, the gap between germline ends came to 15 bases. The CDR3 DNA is TGTGCCAGCAGCTTGGCGTCCCTTAGCCTCCAAGAGACCCAGTACTTC. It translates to CASSLASLSLQETQYF.

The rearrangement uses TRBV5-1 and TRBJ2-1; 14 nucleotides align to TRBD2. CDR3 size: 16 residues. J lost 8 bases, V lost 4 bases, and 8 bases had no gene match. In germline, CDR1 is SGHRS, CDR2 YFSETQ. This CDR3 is CASSTGTSGGHDEQFF. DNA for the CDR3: TGCGCCAGCAGCACCGGGACTAGCGGGGGTCACGATGAGCAGTTCTTC. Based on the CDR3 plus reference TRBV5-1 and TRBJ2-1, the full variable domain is KAGVTQTPRYLIKTRGQQVTLSCSPISGHRSVSWYQQTPGQGLQFLFEYFSETQRNKGNFPGRFSGRQFSNSRSEMNVSTLELGDSALYLCASSTGTSGGHDEQFFGPGTRLTVL.

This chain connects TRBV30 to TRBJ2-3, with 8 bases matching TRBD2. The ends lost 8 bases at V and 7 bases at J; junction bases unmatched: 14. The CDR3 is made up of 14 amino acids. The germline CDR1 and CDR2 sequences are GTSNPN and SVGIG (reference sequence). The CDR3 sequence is CAGRIPAGEHTQYF. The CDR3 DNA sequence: TGTGCCGGCCGAATTCCAGCGGGAGAACATACGCAGTATTTT.

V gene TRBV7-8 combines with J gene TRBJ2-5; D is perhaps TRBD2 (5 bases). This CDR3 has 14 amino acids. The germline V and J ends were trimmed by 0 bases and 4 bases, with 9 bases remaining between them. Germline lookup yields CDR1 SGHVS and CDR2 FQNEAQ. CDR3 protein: CASSLARAGETQYF. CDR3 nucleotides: TGTGCCAGCAGCTTAGCGCGGGCTGGAGAGACCCAGTACTTC.

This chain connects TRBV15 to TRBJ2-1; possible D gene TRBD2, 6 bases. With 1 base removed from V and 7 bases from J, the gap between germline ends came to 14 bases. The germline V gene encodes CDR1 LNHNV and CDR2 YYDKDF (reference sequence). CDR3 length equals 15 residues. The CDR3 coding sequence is TGTGCCACCAGCAGAGGGAGGGAGGATTTGAATGAGCAGTTCTTC. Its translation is CATSRGREDLNEQFF.

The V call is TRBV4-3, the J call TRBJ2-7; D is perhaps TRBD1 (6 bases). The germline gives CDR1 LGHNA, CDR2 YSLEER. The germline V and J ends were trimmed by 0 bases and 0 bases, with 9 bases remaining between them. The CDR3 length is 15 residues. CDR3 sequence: CASSQEWTVSYEQYF. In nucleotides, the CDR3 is TGCGCCAGCAGCCAAGAGTGGACAGTCTCCTACGAGCAGTACTTC.

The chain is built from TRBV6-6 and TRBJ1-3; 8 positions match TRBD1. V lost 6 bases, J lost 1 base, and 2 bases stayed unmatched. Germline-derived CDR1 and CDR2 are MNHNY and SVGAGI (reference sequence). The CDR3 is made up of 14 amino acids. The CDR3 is CASSRQGSGNTIYF. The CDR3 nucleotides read TGTGCCAGCAGCCGACAGGGGTCTGGAAACACCATATATTTT.

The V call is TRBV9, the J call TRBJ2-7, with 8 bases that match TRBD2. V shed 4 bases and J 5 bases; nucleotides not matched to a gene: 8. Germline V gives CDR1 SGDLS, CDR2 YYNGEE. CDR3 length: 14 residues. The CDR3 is CASSPGGAINEQYF. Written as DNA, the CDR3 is TGTGCCAGCAGCCCGGGGGGGGCTATCAACGAGCAGTACTTC.

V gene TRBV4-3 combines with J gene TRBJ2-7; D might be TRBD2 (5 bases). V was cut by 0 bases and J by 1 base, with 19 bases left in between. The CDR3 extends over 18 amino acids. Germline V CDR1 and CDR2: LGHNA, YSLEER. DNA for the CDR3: TGCGCCAGCAGCCAAGATATGGGGAGAGGGTTAATATCCTACGAGCAGTACTTC. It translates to CASSQDMGRGLISYEQYF.

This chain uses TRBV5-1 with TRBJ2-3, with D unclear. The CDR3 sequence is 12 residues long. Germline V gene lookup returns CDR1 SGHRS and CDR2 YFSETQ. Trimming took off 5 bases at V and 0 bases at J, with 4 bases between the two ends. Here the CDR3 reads CASSGSTDTQYF. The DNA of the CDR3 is TGCGCCAGCAGTGGCAGCACAGATACGCAGTATTTT.

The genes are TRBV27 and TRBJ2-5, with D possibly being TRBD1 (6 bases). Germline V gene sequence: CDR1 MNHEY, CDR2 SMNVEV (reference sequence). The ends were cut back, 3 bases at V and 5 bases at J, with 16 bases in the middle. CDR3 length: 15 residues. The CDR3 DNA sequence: TGTGCCAGCAGTTTCCGACAGGCCGGGAAGGAGACCCAGTACTTC. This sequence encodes CASSFRQAGKETQYF.

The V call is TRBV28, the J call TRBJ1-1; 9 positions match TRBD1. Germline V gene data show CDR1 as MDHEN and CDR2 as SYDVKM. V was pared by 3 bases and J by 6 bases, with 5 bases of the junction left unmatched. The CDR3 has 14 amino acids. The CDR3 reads CASSLSGQGPEAFF. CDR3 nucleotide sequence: TGTGCCAGCAGTTTGTCGGGACAGGGCCCTGAAGCTTTCTTT.

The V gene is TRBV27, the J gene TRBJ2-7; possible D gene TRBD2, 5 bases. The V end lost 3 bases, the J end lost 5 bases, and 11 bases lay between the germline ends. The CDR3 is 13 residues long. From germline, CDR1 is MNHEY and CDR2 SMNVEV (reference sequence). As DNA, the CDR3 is TGTGCCAGCAGTTTGAAGAGGGTAGACGAGCAGTACTTC. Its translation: CASSLKRVDEQYF.

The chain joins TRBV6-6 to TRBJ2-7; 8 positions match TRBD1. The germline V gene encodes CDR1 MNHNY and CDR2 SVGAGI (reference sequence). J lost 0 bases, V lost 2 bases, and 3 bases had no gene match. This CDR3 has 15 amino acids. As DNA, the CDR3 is TGTGCCAGCAGTTACGGACAGGGCAGCTCCTACGAGCAGTACTTC. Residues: CASSYGQGSSYEQYF.

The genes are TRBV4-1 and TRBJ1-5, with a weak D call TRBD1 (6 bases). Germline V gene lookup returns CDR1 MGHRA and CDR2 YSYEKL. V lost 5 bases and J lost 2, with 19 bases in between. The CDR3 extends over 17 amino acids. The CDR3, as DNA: TGCGCCAGCAGCAACCCCCGGGGGGGCGTGGGCAATCAGCCCCAGCATTTT. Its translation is CASSNPRGGVGNQPQHF.

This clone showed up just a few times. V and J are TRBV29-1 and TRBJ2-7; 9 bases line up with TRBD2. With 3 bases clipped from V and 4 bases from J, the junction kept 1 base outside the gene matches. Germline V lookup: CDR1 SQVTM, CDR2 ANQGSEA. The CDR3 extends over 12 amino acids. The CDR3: CSVETSGYEQYF. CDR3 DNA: TGCAGCGTTGAGACTAGCGGATACGAGCAGTACTTC.

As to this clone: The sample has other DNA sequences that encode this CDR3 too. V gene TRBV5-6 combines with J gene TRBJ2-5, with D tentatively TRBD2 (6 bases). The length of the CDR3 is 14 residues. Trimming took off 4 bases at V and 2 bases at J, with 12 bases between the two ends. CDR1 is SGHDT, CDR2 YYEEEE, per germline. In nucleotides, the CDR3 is TGTGCCAGCAGCCCACCGGAGGGGCAAGAGACCCAGTACTTC. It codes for CASSPPEGQETQYF.

CDR3 amino acids: CASSDGPLTDTQYF. The CDR3 DNA sequence: TGTGCCAGCAGTGATGGGCCATTGACAGATACGCAGTATTTT. This sequence joins TRBV2 and TRBJ2-3, with D hard to call. The germline V gene encodes CDR1 SNHLY and CDR2 FYNNEI. V was clipped by 3 bases and J by 3 bases, with 10 bases between them. The CDR3 is 14 residues long.

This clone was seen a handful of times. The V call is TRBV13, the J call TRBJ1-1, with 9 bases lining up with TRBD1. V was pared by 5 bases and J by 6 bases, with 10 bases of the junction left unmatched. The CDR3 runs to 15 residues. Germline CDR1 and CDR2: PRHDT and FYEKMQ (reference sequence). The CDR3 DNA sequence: TGTGCCAGCAGCAAACGGACAGGGGACTTCGCTGAAGCTTTCTTT. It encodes CASSKRTGDFAEAFF.

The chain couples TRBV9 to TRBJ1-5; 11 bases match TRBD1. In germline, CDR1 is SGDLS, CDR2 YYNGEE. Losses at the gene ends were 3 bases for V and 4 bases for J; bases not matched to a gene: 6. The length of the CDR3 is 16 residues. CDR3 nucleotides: TGTGCCAGCAGCGCGGAGGGACAGGGGGAAAATCAGCCCCAGCATTTT. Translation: CASSAEGQGENQPQHF.